These T cell receptor beta chains were read from a single sample in a study of CD8+ T cells in alopecia areata. TCRdb keeps only in-frame clones here, not all; method: immunoSEQ multiplex PCR. Of more than 110,000 clones listed, around half are singletons. The sequencing here drew on CD8+ T cells sorted from blood, taken at week 4, from a patient treated with tofacitinib. Every receptor here comes from a human donor with alopecia areata. Each CDR3 is given with its conserved first and last residue. The order of the fields is D gene, clone size, V gene, J gene, CDR3 DNA, CDR3 protein. The D gene is left open where the match is weak. Clone size is given for some rows only: seen once, a few or many times, or a class if the clone is expanded.

d_call: NA
clone_size: NA
v_call: TRBV5-5
j_call: TRBJ2-3
cdr3_nt: TGTGCCAGCAGCTTGGAAGGCCTTGCCCCGGATACGCAGTATTTT
cdr3_aa: CASSLEGLAPDTQYF

d_call: TRBD1
clone_size: few
v_call: TRBV29-1
j_call: TRBJ2-4
cdr3_nt: TGCAGCACCAGAGGACAGGGCCTAGCCAAAAACATTCAGTACTTC
cdr3_aa: CSTRGQGLAKNIQYF

d_call: TRBD1
clone_size: NA
v_call: TRBV13
j_call: TRBJ1-5
cdr3_nt: TGTGCCAGCAGCAGCGGACAGGGCGGGGGTCAGCCCCAGCATTTT
cdr3_aa: CASSSGQGGGQPQHF

d_call: NA
clone_size: NA
v_call: TRBV2
j_call: TRBJ1-2
cdr3_nt: TGTGCCAGCAGTGCACAGGGTGGAGGCTATGGCTACACCTTC
cdr3_aa: CASSAQGGGYGYTF

d_call: NA
clone_size: NA
v_call: TRBV30
j_call: TRBJ2-7
cdr3_nt: TGTGCCTGGAGTGAAGGGTACGAGCAGTACTTC
cdr3_aa: CAWSEGYEQYF

d_call: NA
clone_size: NA
v_call: TRBV6-6
j_call: TRBJ1-1
cdr3_nt: TGTGCCAGCACCGCCGAGGGCTCGAACACTGAAGCTTTCTTT
cdr3_aa: CASTAEGSNTEAFF

d_call: NA
clone_size: NA
v_call: TRBV7-9
j_call: TRBJ1-5
cdr3_nt: TGTGCCCTCTCTTGGGGGGAGCAGCCCCAGCATTTT
cdr3_aa: CALSWGEQPQHF

d_call: TRBD1
clone_size: NA
v_call: TRBV7-9
j_call: TRBJ2-1
cdr3_nt: TGTGCCAGCAGCGAAAGACAGGGGAAATCGGAGGATGAGCAGTTCTTC
cdr3_aa: CASSERQGKSEDEQFF

d_call: NA
clone_size: NA
v_call: TRBV13
j_call: TRBJ2-3
cdr3_nt: TGTGCCAGCAGCTATATCACAGATACGCAGTATTTT
cdr3_aa: CASSYITDTQYF

d_call: NA
clone_size: once
v_call: TRBV30
j_call: TRBJ1-1
cdr3_nt: TGTGCCTGGAACCCCGGCGGGGATGAAGCTTTCTTT
cdr3_aa: CAWNPGGDEAFF

d_call: TRBD1
clone_size: NA
v_call: TRBV20-1
j_call: TRBJ2-1
cdr3_nt: TGCAGTGCTTGGACAGGGGGAACGTTCTTC
cdr3_aa: CSAWTGGTFF

d_call: NA
clone_size: NA
v_call: TRBV4-3
j_call: TRBJ1-2
cdr3_nt: TGCGCCAGCAGCCAAGATTGGGGGGGCGCAACTAACTATGGCTACACCTTC
cdr3_aa: CASSQDWGGATNYGYTF

d_call: TRBD1
clone_size: NA
v_call: TRBV13
j_call: TRBJ2-1
cdr3_nt: TGTGCCAGCAGCTCCCCGGGACAGCTCTACAATGAGCAGTTCTTC
cdr3_aa: CASSSPGQLYNEQFF

d_call: NA
clone_size: NA
v_call: TRBV5-6
j_call: TRBJ1-4
cdr3_nt: TGTGCCAGCAGCTTTACTGCCGAAAAACTGTTTTTT
cdr3_aa: CASSFTAEKLFF

d_call: NA
clone_size: NA
v_call: TRBV29-1
j_call: TRBJ1-3
cdr3_nt: TGCAGCGTTGTAACCGGAGAACTTGGAAACACCATATATTTT
cdr3_aa: CSVVTGELGNTIYF